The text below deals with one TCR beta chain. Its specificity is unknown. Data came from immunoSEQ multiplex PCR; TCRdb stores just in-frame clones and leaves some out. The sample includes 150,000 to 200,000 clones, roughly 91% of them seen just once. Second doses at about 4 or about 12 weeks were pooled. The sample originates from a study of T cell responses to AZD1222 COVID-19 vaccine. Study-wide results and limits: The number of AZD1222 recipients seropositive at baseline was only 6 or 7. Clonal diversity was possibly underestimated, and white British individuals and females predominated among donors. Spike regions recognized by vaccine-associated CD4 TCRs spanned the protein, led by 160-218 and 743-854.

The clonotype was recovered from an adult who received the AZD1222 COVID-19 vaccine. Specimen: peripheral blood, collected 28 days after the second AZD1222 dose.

The chain's CDR3 is CASSPGQGGTGELFF. As DNA, the CDR3 is TGTGCCAGCAGCCCAGGGCAGGGAGGCACCGGGGAGCTGTTTTTT. This sequence joins TRBV28 and TRBJ2-2; a possible D gene is TRBD2 (6 bases). The germline V gene encodes CDR1 MDHEN and CDR2 SYDVKM. The V gene lost 6 bases and the J gene lost 4 bases, with 15 bases spanning the gap. This CDR3 region has 15 residues.